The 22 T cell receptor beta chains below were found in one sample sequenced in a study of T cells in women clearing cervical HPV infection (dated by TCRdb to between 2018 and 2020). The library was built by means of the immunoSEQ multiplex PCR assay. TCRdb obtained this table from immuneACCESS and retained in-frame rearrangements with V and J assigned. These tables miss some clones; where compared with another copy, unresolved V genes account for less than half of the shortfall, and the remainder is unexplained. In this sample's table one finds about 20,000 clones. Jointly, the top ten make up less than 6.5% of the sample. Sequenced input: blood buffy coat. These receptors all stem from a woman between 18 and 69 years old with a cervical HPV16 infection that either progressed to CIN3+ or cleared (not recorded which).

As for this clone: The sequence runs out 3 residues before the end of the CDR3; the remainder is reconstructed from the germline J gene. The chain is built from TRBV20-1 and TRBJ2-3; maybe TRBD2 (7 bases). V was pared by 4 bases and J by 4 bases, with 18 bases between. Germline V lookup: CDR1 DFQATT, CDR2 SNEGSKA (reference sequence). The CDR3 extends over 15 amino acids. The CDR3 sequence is CSAKTWGGQADTQYF. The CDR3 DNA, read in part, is TGCAGTGCTAAAACCTGGGGGGGCCAGGCAGATACG.

The sequenced part of the CDR3 DNA is TGTGCCAGCAGTTTATATGCTAGCGGTTACGAG. Translation gives CASSLYASGYE. The complete CDR3 sequence is CASSLYASGYEQYF. The chain links TRBV27 to TRBJ2-7; 7 bases match TRBD2. With the read ending 3 residues before the CDR3 end, the germline J gene is used to fill in that end. The CDR3 spans 14 residues. Unmatched junction bases numbered 4, after V lost 1 base and J lost 4 bases. CDR1 is MNHEY, CDR2 SMNVEV, per germline (reference sequence).

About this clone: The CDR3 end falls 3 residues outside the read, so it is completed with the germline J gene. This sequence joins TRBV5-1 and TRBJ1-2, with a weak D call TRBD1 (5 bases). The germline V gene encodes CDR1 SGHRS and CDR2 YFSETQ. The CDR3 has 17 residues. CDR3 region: CASSSGRWEGRTDTYTF. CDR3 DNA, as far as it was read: TGCGCCAGCAGCTCCGGGAGGTGGGAGGGGCGAACAGATACG.

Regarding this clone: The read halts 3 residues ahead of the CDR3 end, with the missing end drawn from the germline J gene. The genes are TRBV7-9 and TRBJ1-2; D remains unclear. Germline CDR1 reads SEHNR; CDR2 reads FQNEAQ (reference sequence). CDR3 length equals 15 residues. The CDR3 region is CASSLFRGTKNIYTF. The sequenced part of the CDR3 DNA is TGTGCCAGCAGCTTATTTCGGGGAACCAAAAACATC.

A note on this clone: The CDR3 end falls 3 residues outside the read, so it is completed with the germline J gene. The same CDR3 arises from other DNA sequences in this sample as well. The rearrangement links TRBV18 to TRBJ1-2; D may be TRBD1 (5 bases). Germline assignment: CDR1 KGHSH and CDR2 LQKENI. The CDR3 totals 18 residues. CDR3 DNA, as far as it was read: TGTGCCAGCTCCCCCCGCGGCGGGGCGGGGACGGCTTACAATGAC. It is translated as CASSPRGGAGTAYND. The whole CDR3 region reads CASSPRGGAGTAYNDYTF. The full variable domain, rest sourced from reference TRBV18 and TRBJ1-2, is NAGVMQNPRHLVRRRGQEARLRCSPMKGHSHVYWYRQLPEEGLKFMVYLQKENIIDESGMPKERFSAEFPKEGPSILRIQQVVRGDSAAYFCASSPRGGAGTAYNDYTFGSGTRLTVV.

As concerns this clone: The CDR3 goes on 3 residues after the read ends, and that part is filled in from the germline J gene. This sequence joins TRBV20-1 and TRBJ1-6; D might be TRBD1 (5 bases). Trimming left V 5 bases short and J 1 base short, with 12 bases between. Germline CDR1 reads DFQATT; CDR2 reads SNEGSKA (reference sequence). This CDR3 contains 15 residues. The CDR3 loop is CSAEGRGSYNSPLHF. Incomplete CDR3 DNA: TGCAGTGCTGAGGGCCGGGGGTCCTATAATTCACCC.

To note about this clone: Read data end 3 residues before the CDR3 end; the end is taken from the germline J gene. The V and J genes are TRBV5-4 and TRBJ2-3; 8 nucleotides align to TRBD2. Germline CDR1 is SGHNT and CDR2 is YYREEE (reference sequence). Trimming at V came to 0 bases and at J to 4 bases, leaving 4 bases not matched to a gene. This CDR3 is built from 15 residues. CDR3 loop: CASSLAGGPSDTQYF. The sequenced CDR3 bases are TGTGCCAGCAGCTTGGCGGGGGGGCCCTCAGATACG.

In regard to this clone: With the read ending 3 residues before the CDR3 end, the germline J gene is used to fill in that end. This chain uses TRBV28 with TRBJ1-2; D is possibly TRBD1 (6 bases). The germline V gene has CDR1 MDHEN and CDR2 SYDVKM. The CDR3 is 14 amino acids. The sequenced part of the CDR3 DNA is TGTGCCAGCAGATCCCTGGGGGCCCGGTGGGGC. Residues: CASRSLGARWG. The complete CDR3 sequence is CASRSLGARWGYTF.

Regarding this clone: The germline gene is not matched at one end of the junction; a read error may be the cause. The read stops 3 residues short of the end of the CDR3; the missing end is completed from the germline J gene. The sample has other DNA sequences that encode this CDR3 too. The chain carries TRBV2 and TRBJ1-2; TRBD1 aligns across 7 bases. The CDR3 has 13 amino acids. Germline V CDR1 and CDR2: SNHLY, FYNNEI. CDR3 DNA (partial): TGTGCCAGCAGTGATCAGGGGGGTAATGGA. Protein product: CASSDQGGNG. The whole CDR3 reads CASSDQGGNGYTF.

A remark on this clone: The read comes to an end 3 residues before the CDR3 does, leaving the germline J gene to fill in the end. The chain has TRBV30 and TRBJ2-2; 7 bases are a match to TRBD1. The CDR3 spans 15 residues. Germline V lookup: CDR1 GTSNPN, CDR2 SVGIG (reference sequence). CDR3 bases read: TGTGCCTGGAGGGTGTTCGGGACAGACAATTCACCG. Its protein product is CAWRVFGTDNSP. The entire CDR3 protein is CAWRVFGTDNSPLFF.

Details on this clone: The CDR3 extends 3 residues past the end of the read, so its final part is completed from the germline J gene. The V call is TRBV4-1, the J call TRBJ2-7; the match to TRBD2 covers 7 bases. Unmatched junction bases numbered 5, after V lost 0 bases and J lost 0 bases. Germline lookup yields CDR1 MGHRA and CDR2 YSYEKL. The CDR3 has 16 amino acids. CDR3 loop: CASSQDWGGNSYEQYF. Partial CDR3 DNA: TGCGCCAGCAGCCAAGATTGGGGGGGTAACTCCTACGAG.

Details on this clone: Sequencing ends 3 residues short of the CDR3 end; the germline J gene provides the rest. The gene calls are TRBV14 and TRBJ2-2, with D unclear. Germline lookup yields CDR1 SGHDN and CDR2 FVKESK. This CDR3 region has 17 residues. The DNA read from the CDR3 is TGTGCCAGCAGCCAAGGTTGGATAAAGGGCTATAATTCACCG. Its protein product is CASSQGWIKGYNSP. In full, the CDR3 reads CASSQGWIKGYNSPLFF.

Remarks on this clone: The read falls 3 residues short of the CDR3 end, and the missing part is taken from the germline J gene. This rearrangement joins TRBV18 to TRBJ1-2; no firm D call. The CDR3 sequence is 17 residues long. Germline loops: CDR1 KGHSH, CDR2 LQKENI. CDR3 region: CASSPVTLAGTTDTYTF. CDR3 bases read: TGTGCCAGCTCACCAGTCACACTAGCGGGTACCACAGATACC.

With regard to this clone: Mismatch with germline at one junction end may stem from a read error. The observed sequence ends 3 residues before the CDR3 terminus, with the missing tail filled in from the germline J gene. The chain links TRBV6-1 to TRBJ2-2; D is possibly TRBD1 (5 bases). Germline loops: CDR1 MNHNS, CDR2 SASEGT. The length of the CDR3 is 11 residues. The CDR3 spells CASSEVGALFF. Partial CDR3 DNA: TGTGCCAGCAGTGAAGTAGGGGCG.

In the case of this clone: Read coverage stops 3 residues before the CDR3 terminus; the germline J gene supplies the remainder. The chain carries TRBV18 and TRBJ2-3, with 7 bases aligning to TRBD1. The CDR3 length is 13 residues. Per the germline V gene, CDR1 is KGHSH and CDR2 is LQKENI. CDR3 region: CASSPTDREPQYF. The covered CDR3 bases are TGTGCCAGCTCACCAACCGACAGGGAACCG.

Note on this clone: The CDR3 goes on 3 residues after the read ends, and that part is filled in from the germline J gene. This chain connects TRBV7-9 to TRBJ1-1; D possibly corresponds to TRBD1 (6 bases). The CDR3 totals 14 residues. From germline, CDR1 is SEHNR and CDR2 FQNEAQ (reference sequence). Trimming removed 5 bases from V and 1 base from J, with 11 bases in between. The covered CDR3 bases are TGTGCCAGCAGCGCACAGACAGGGAACACTGAA. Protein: CASSAQTGNTE. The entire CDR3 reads CASSAQTGNTEAFF.

CDR3 sequence: CASSPYDYNEQFF. The covered CDR3 bases are TGTGCCAGCAGTCCCTACGACTACAATGAG. The genes are TRBV27 and TRBJ2-1; D not certain. The read finishes 3 residues shy of the CDR3 end, and the germline J gene is used to complete it. Looked up from germline, CDR1 is MNHEY and CDR2 is SMNVEV (reference sequence). V shed 5 bases and J shed 3 bases, with 8 bases lying between them. The CDR3 has 13 amino acids.

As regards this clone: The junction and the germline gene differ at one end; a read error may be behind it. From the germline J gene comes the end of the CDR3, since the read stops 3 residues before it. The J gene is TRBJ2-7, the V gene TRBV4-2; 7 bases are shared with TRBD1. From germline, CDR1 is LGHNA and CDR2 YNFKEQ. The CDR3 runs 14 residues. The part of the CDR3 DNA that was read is TGCGCCAGCAGCCAAGAGGGGGACAGCTACGAG. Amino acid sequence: CASSQEGDSYE. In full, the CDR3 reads CASSQEGDSYEQYF.

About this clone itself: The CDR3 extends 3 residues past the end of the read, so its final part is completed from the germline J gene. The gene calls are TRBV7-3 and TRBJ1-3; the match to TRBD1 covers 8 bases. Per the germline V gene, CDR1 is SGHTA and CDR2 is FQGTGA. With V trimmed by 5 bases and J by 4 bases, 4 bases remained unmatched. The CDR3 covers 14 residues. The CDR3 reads CASSPRDRGNTIYF. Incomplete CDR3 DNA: TGTGCCAGCAGCCCCCGGGACAGGGGAAACACC.

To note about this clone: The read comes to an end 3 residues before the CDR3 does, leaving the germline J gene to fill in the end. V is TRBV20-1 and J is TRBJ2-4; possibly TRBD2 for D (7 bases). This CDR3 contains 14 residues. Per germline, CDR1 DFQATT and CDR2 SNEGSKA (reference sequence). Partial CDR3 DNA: TGCAGTGCTAGAGATGGGGGGGGGCAAGAGACT. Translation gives CSARDGGGQET. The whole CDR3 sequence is CSARDGGGQETQYF.

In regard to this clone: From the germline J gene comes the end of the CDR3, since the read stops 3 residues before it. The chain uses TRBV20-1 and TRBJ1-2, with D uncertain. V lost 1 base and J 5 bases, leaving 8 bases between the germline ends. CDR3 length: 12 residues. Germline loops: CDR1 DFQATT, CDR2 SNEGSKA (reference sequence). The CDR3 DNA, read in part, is TGCAGTGCTAGAGGTGTCAGTTATGGC. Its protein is CSARGVSYG. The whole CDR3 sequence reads CSARGVSYGYTF.

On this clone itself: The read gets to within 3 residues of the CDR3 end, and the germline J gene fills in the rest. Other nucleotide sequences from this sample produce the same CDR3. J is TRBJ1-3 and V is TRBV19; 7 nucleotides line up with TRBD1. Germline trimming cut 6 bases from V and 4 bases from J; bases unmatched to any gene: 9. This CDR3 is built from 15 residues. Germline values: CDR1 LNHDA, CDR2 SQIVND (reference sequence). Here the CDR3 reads CASSNRGGTGNTIYF. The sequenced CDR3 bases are TGTGCCAGTAGCAACAGAGGGGGCACGGGAAACACC. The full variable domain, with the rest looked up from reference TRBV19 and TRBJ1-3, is DGGITQSPKYLFRKEGQNVTLSCEQNLNHDAMYWYRQDPGQGLRLIYYSQIVNDFQKGDIAEGYSVSREKKESFPLTVTSAQKNPTAFYLCASSNRGGTGNTIYFGEGSWLTVV.